Each of the 15 T cell receptor beta chains below was sequenced from the same sample in a study of T cells in Graves' hyperthyroidism and ophthalmopathy. Researchers amplified the TCR beta CDR3 regions from RNA transcripts. TCR CDR3 regions were first amplified by RT-PCR with HTBI primers. In TCRdb, the multiplex PCR reads were re-called with MiXCR into one record per CDR3 protein. The sample includes 530,000 or so distinct CDR3 sequences, 46% of them seen just once. The specimen was peripheral blood or thyroid tissue (not recorded which). The source of these receptors is a woman aged 18-30 years with Graves' hyperthyroidism.

This clonotype appeared a few times. The rearrangement links TRBV3-1 to TRBJ1-1; D is undetermined. Germline assignment: CDR1 LGHDT and CDR2 YNNKEL (reference sequence). The CDR3 sequence is 15 residues long. V shed 3 bases and J shed 4 bases, with 15 bases lying between them. CDR3 sequence reads: CASSQLAVAGTEAFF. CDR3 sequence (DNA): TGTGCCAGCAGCCAGTTGGCAGTGGCGGGCACTGAAGCTTTCTTT.

This clonotype was detected ten times or more. This chain joins TRBV5-1 and TRBJ2-6; D not certain. CDR1 SGHRS and CDR2 YFSETQ come from the germline V gene. The CDR3 loop spans 14 amino acids. V was trimmed by 5 bases and J by 0 bases, leaving 6 bases between them. The CDR3 DNA reads TGCGCCAGCAGTAACGTCTCTGGGGCCAACGTCCTGACTTTC. Its protein product is CASSNVSGANVLTF. Full variable domain (remainder filled in from reference TRBV5-1 and TRBJ2-6): KAGVTQTPRYLIKTRGQQVTLSCSPISGHRSVSWYQQTPGQGLQFLFEYFSETQRNKGNFPGRFSGRQFSNSRSEMNVSTLELGDSALYLCASSNVSGANVLTFGAGSRLTVL.

This clonotype was recorded at least ten times. This CDR3 reads CASSFQGKKYEQYF. CDR3 coding DNA: TGTGCCAGTAGTTTTCAGGGAAAAAAGTACGAGCAGTACTTC. The chain links TRBV19 to TRBJ2-7; tentative D call: TRBD1 (5 bases). Trimming left V 5 bases short and J 4 bases short, with 15 bases between. Germline values: CDR1 LNHDA, CDR2 SQIVND (reference sequence). The CDR3 covers 14 residues. Full variable domain (remainder filled in from reference TRBV19 and TRBJ2-7): DGGITQSPKYLFRKEGQNVTLSCEQNLNHDAMYWYRQDPGQGLRLIYYSQIVNDFQKGDIAEGYSVSREKKESFPLTVTSAQKNPTAFYLCASSFQGKKYEQYFGPGTRLTVT.

V is TRBV7-9 and J is TRBJ2-7, with TRBD2 identical over 9 bases. With the DNA end fitting TRBJ2-1 better, the J assignment may be wrong. CDR1 is SEHNR and CDR2 is FQNEAQ in the germline V gene (reference sequence). This CDR3 contains 13 residues. The CDR3 bases are TGTGCCAGCAGGTCTAGCGGGAACAATGAGCAGTTCTTC. Translated, it gives CASRSSGNNEQFF.

This clonotype was seen at least ten times. V gene TRBV7-9 combines with J gene TRBJ2-1, with 11 positions matching TRBD2. V was pared by 5 bases and J by 5 bases, with 5 bases of the junction left unmatched. Looked up from germline, CDR1 is SEHNR and CDR2 is FQNEAQ (reference sequence). The CDR3 is 15 residues long. In nucleotides, the CDR3 is TGTGCCAGCAGCCCCGGGACTAGCGGTAACAATGAGCAGTTCTTC. This gives the protein CASSPGTSGNNEQFF.

This clonotype has only one observation. The V call is TRBV29-1, the J call TRBJ2-7; D possibly corresponds to TRBD1 (6 bases). Between the trimmed V and J ends, which lost 4 bases and 2 bases, there was a span of 9 bases. CDR1 SQVTM and CDR2 ANQGSEA come from the germline V gene. The CDR3 is 12 residues long. The CDR3, as DNA: TGCAGCGTTGCCGGGACAACCTACGAGCAGTACTTC. Its translation is CSVAGTTYEQYF.

The chain has TRBV20-1 and TRBJ1-2, with D possibly being TRBD1 (5 bases). Per germline, CDR1 DFQATT and CDR2 SNEGSKA (reference sequence). The CDR3 length is 12 residues. Deletions cut 8 bases from V and 8 bases from J, with 18 bases between. The CDR3 DNA follows: TGCAGTCCGCTTAAGAGGGGCGAGGGCTACACCTTC. Translation gives CSPLKRGEGYTF.

The gene calls are TRBV20-1 and TRBJ1-2, with D possibly TRBD1 on 6 matching bases. Between the trimmed V and J ends, which lost 6 bases and 8 bases, there was a span of 13 bases. CDR1 is DFQATT, CDR2 SNEGSKA, per germline (reference sequence). The CDR3 totals 11 residues. The DNA of the CDR3 is TGCAGTGCCAGGGGCAGGGGAGGCTACACCTTC. It is translated as CSARGRGGYTF.

This chain joins TRBV12-5 and TRBJ1-5; maybe TRBD1 (5 bases). Germline V gene lookup returns CDR1 LGHNT and CDR2 FRNRAP. The CDR3 is made up of 13 amino acids. The V end lost 9 bases, the J end lost 11 bases, and 20 bases lay between the germline ends. The CDR3 region has the DNA TGTGCTAGCACGATTGACAGCGAAGAGACCCAGCATTTT. Translating gives CASTIDSEETQHF.

Of note for this clonotype: A much larger clone differs by one base, so this may be a read error. This chain connects TRBV7-2 to TRBJ2-2, with 7 positions matching TRBD1. The CDR3 is 16 amino acids. The trim removed 4 bases at V and 0 bases at J, leaving 5 bases unmatched. Germline V gene data show CDR1 as SGHTA and CDR2 as FQGNSA. The CDR3 nucleotides are TGTGCCAGCAGCTCGGGGACAGACGCGAACACCGGGGAGCTGTTTTTT. This gives the protein CASSSGTDANTGELFF.

V and J are TRBV7-9 and TRBJ1-4, with TRBD1 matching 7 bases. Germline assignment: CDR1 SEHNR and CDR2 FQNEAQ (reference sequence). The CDR3 has 13 amino acids. The ends lost 4 bases at V and 8 bases at J; junction bases unmatched: 4. CDR3 in DNA: TGTGCCAGCAGCTCACGAGGGGGCGAAAAACTGTTTTTT. It encodes CASSSRGGEKLFF.

The chain is built from TRBV2 and TRBJ2-2, with 13 positions matching TRBD2. Unmatched junction bases numbered 10, after V lost 3 bases and J lost 6 bases. The CDR3 consists of 18 residues. Germline V gives CDR1 SNHLY, CDR2 FYNNEI. This chain's CDR3 is CASSDQGGGLAGSGELFF. The DNA for the CDR3 is TGTGCCAGCAGTGATCAGGGCGGGGGACTAGCGGGATCCGGGGAGCTGTTTTTT.

Turning to this clonotype: This sequence may be a read error, since a much larger clone differs from it by one base. The chain carries TRBV7-9 and TRBJ1-1, with 8 bases aligning to TRBD1. Germline V gene lookup returns CDR1 SEHNR and CDR2 FQNEAQ (reference sequence). The CDR3 contains 15 residues. The CDR3 loop reads CASSLGGQGLSEASF. The CDR3 DNA reads as TGTGCCAGCAGCCTCGGAGGACAGGGTCTGTCTGAAGCTTCCTTT.

This clonotype was recorded many times. The chain couples TRBV12-3 or TRBV12-4 to TRBJ1-6; perhaps TRBD1 as D (6 bases). The CDR3 totals 15 residues. The ends were cut back, 6 bases at V and 8 bases at J, with 17 bases in the middle. The CDR3 loop is CASSEGGAGDSPLHF. The CDR3 region has the DNA TGTGCCAGCAGCGAGGGGGGCGCAGGGGATTCACCCCTCCACTTT.

This clonotype was found many times. J is TRBJ1-1 and V is TRBV12-3 or TRBV12-4; D may be TRBD1 (5 bases). The length of the CDR3 is 14 residues. V was pared by 3 bases and J by 3 bases, with 11 bases between. Here the CDR3 DNA reads TGTGCCAGCAGTTTTTACCCAGGGCACACTGAAGCTTTCTTT. This gives the protein CASSFYPGHTEAFF.